This T cell receptor beta chain is from a study of CD8+ T cells in alopecia areata. The treatment was: oral pan-JAK inhibitor, 5-10 mg twice daily. Germline CDR1 is LGHNA and CDR2 is YSLEER. This CDR3 contains 17 residues. The ends were cut back, 0 bases at V and 2 bases at J, with 16 bases in the middle. Sequencing used cDNA as its template, made by extracting RNA and reverse transcribing it. Only in-frame clones appear in the TCRdb table, and some are missing; sequencing was by immunoSEQ multiplex PCR. The sample yields about 220,000 clones, roughly 56% seen once. This rearrangement joins TRBV4-3 to TRBJ1-2, with D possibly matching TRBD1 (5 bases). The material sequenced was CD4+ T cells sorted from blood, taken at week 4, from a patient treated with tofacitinib. The sequence was collected from a human donor with alopecia areata. The CDR3 sequence is CASSQEGGRGKNYGYTF. The CDR3 DNA is TGCGCCAGCAGCCAAGAGGGTGGACGGGGGAAAAACTATGGCTACACCTTC.